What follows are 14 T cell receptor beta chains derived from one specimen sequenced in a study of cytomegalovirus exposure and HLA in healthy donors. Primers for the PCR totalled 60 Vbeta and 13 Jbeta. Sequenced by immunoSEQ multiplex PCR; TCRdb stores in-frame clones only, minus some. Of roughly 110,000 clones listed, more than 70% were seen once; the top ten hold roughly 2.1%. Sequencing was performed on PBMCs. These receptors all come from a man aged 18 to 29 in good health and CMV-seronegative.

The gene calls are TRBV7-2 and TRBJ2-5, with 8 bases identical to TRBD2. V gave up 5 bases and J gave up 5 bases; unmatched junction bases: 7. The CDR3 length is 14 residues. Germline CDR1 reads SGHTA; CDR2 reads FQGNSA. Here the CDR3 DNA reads TGTGCCAGCAGCAATCGGGGGGGCCGGGAGACCCAGTACTTC. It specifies CASSNRGGRETQYF.

Here the CDR3 reads CASSGPRGPNYGYTF. The DNA for the CDR3 is TGTGCCAGCAGTGGACCGCGGGGACCCAACTATGGCTACACCTTC. The V call is TRBV28, the J call TRBJ1-2; TRBD1 is a possible D gene (5 bases). Germline loops: CDR1 MDHEN, CDR2 SYDVKM. CDR3 size: 15 residues. V lost 5 bases and J lost 2, with 15 bases in between.

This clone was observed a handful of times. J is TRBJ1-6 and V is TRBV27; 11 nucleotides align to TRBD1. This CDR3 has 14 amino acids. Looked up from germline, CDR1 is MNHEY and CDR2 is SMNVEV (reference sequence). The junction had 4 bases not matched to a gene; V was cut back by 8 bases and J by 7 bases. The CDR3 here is CASGDRGWNSPLHF. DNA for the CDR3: TGTGCCAGCGGGGACAGGGGGTGGAATTCACCCCTCCACTTT.

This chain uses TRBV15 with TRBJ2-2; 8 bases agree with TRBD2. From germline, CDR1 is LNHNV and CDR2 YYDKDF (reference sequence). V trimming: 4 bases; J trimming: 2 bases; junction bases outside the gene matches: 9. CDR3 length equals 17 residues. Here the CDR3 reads CATSTGDGLANTGELFF. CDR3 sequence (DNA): TGTGCCACCAGCACCGGGGACGGACTAGCCAACACCGGGGAGCTGTTTTTT.

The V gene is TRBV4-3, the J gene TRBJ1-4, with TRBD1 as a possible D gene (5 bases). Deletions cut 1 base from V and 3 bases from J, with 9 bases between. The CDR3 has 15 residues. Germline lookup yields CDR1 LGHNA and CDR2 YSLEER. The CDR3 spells CASSQALGANEKLFF. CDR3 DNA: TGCGCCAGCAGCCAAGCTTTAGGGGCTAATGAAAAACTGTTTTTT.

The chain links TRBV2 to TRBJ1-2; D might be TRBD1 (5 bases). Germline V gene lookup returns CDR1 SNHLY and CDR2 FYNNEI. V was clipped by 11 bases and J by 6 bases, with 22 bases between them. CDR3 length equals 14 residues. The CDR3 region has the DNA TGTGCCGCCAGTGCACGGGGGAAGTCGGATGGCTACACCTTC. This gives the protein CAASARGKSDGYTF.

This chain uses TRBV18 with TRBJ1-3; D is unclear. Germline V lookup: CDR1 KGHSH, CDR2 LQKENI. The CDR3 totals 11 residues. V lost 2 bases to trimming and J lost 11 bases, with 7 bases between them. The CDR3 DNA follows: TGTGCCAGCTCACCAGATCGGGCCATATATTTT. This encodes CASSPDRAIYF.

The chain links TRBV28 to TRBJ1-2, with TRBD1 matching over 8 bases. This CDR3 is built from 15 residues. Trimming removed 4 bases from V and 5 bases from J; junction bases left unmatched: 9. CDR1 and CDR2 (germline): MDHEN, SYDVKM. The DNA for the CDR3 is TGTGCCAGCAGTTCCTCGAGACAGGGGAAATATGGCTACACCTTC. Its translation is CASSSSRQGKYGYTF.

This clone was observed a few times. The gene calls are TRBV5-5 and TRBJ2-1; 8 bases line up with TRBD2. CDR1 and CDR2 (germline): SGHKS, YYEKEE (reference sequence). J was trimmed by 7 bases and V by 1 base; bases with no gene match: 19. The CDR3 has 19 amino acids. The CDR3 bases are TGTGCCAGCAGCTTGTACACCCTTAGCGGGGCCTCGATTAGGAATGAGCAGTTCTTC. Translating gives CASSLYTLSGASIRNEQFF.

In DNA, the CDR3 is TGTGCCAGCAGCCAGGGGGGACAGGGGTATGGCTACACCTTC. Residues: CASSQGGQGYGYTF. The chain employs TRBV2 and TRBJ1-2; 10 nucleotides align to TRBD1. From germline, CDR1 is SNHLY and CDR2 FYNNEI. The J segment lost 5 bases and the V segment lost 6 bases, leaving 6 bases of the junction unmatched. The CDR3 covers 14 residues.

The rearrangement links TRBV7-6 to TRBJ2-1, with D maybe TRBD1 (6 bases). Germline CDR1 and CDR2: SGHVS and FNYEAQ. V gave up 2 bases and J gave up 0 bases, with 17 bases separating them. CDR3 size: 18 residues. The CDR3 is CASSLYRELPPSYNEQFF. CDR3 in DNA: TGTGCCAGCAGCTTATACAGGGAATTACCCCCCTCCTACAATGAGCAGTTCTTC.

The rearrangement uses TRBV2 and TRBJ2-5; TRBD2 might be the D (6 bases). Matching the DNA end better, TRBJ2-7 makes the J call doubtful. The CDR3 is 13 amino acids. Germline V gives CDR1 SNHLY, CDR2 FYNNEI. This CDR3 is CASTGGVTYEQYF. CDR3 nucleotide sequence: TGTGCCAGCACCGGCGGGGTTACCTACGAGCAGTACTTC.

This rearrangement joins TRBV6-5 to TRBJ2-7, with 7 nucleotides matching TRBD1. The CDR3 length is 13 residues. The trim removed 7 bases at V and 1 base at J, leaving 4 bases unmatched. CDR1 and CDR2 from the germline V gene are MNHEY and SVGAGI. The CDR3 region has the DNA TGTGCCAGCACCCCGGGACAGTCCTACGAGCAGTACTTC. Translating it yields CASTPGQSYEQYF.

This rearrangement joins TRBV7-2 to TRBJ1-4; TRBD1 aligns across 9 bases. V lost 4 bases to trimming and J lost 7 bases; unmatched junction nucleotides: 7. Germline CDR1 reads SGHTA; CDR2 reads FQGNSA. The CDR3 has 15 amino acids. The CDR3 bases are TGTGCCAGCAGCTACACAGGGGGCAGGGTTGAAAAACTGTTTTTT. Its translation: CASSYTGGRVEKLFF.